This T cell receptor (beta chain) came from a study of shared clonotypes between healthy human individuals. About the research overall: Every donor yielded three CD4 naive, three CD4 memory, two CD8 naive and one CD8 memory plate. Study findings and constraints: Relative to memory subsets, naive subsets generally showed larger estimated richness. Generation probabilities of non-shared clonotypes were lower (relative to those shared by all four donors).

CDR1 and CDR2 (germline): SNHLY, FYNNEI. V was pared by 6 bases and J by 3 bases, with 14 bases between. CDR3 size: 14 residues. Concerning this clone itself: The antigen is undetermined.

CD45RO-negative CD8 cells positively selected for CCR7 made up the naive population, which excluded terminally differentiated effector memory CD45RA+ cells. HIV-negative, healthy adults without recent acute infections or vaccinations were the donors. The method was immunoSEQ multiplex PCR; TCRdb's version includes in-frame clones alone and lacks a portion of them. This sample has 1.5 million to 2.5 million clones; about 95% occur once, and the top ten carry more than 0.95%. This TCR derives from a man younger than 30 in good health. The chain joins TRBV2 to TRBJ1-1; D is possibly TRBD1 (6 bases). The sequenced sample was naive CD8+ T cells sorted from blood. The DNA of the CDR3 is TGTGCCAGCAGAGGACAGTCCGAAGACACTGAAGCTTTCTTT. Amino acid sequence: CASRGQSEDTEAFF.